Presented here are 2 T cell receptor beta chains from one specimen sequenced in a study of T-cell memory formation after mild COVID-19 listed by TCRdb under 2021. The library was prepared using 5' RACE. The listed sequencing device is Illumina NovaSeq 6000. TCRdb reanalyzed the raw reads on its own, using fastp at Q25 for trimming and MiXCR for clone calling, and kept in-frame beta chains. Each CDR3 protein appears once, grouped with its most common genes and DNA. The sample data list about 290,000 distinct CDR3 sequences, and approximately 15% of these were observed just once. Over 20% of the sample goes to the ten largest clones. Sequenced sample: PBMCs or a T cell subset sorted from them (not recorded which). The source of these receptors is a man aged 18 to 35 who had mild COVID-19 (a few samples of this study predate the infection). The sample titles of this study are shuffled in the database, so cell type and time point are left out; the donor was told from shared clones.

This clonotype was seen a few times. The chain joins TRBV4-3 to TRBJ1-2, with D hard to call. The CDR3 contains 15 residues. V lost 1 base, J lost 7 bases, and 16 bases lay in between. The germline V gene encodes CDR1 LGHNA and CDR2 YSLEER. Here the CDR3 reads CASSQGTSQSSGYTF. The CDR3 bases are TGCGCCAGCAGCCAAGGGACTTCCCAATCGTCTGGCTACACCTTC.

This clonotype was found a few times. The genes are TRBV7-9 and TRBJ2-7; D is uncertain. CDR1 and CDR2 (germline): SEHNR, FQNEAQ (reference sequence). Trimming cost V 3 bases and J 0 bases, with 6 bases left between them. This CDR3 has 13 amino acids. This CDR3 reads CASSFQTSYEQYF. In DNA, the CDR3 is TGTGCCAGCAGCTTCCAGACCTCCTACGAGCAGTACTTC. Using reference TRBV7-9 and TRBJ2-7 for the parts outside the CDR3, the full variable domain is DTGVSQNPRHKITKRGQNVTFRCDPISEHNRLYWYRQTLGQGPEFLTYFQNEAQLEKSRLLSDRFSAERPKGSFSTLEIQRTEQGDSAMYLCASSFQTSYEQYFGPGTRLTVT.